This T cell receptor (beta chain) was sequenced in a study of shared clonotypes between healthy human individuals. It was about 210 ng DNA, about 30,000 T cell genomes, that sorted-subset replicate PCRs used. TCRdb's copy holds only in-frame clones and misses some; the assay was immunoSEQ multiplex PCR. Of 2 million to 2.5 million clones detected, roughly 96% appear once; the ten largest clones hold about 0.13%. The germline CDR1 and CDR2 sequences are SGDLS and YYNGEE. V lost 9 bases to trimming and J lost 5 bases, with 17 bases between them. This CDR3 region has 13 residues. This receptor was obtained from a man aged 18 to 29 in good health. Sequenced material: naive CD4+ T cells sorted from blood. Subset in this sample: CD45RA+ positively selected. The V gene is TRBV9, the J gene TRBJ2-5; perhaps TRBD2 as D (5 bases). The CDR3 is CAIRGDDVETQYF. Here the CDR3 DNA reads TGTGCCATACGGGGAGACGACGTGGAGACCCAGTACTTC.